The subject of this entry is one T cell receptor (beta chain). This clonotype was picked up many times. The clone's antigen remains unknown. Base qualities were left out, and no much larger clone turns up one base away. The CDR3 runs 12 amino acids, cysteine and phenylalanine included. Only the CDR3 part of the read is kept: 36 bases, read in frame from the first base. The germline V gene (reference sequence) supplies CDR1 DFQATT and CDR2 SNEGSKA. Between the V and J ends, shortened by 3 bases and 6 bases respectively, the junction contains 9 bases. To prepare the library, RACE was applied. For sequencing, a NextSeq 500 was employed. Library preparation attached unique molecular identifiers to individual cDNA molecules for quantitative, reproducible TCR counting. Each blood RNA sample was used to sequence both TCR alpha and TCR beta chains. In the source study's methods: Samples had a median of approximately 96,000 TCRs, with a range from 23,224 to 690,600. The Decombinator software suite was used to annotate the V, J and CDR3 of the TCR reads. Every sample was subsampled to the same number of TCRs (28,000) for the PS versus PT1 abundance plots. TCRs were defined as expanded if absent before sensitization and observed at least eight times at the 2-week time point. TCRdb redid the processing of the public reads, applying fastp at Q25 and MiXCR, and retained in-frame beta chains. Rows are combined by CDR3 protein, so each entry shows the most common genes and DNA. Clone size and V and J calls follow TCRdb, not the original study. This sample gives about 80,000 distinct CDR3 sequences in total; around 15% of them show up just once. The ten largest account for more than 3.5% of the sample.

The data were obtained in a study of human T cells and chemical hapten exposure (dated by TCRdb to 2020 to 2022). Regarding the study in general: For sensitization, 2% DPC in acetone was applied to a roughly 2 cm by roughly 2 cm area of upper inner arm skin. Throughout the study period of 20 to 30 weeks, patients also received therapeutic DPC doses to the scalp every week. Patch testing was performed on the upper back with Finn chambers containing 0.01% DPC, and the patch tests were scored after 6 days according to International Contact Dermatitis Research Group standards. The patient cohort, mostly female, included alopecia areata with under or over 50% scalp involvement, alopecia totalis and alopecia universalis. Libraries were combined into a pool for sequencing, and differences in TCR yield between samples came mainly from small differences in library volumes within the pool. The study tracked peripheral blood TCR repertoire changes in vivo during primary and secondary sensitization to the hapten diphenylcyclopropenone (DPC) in alopecia patients. Blood samples were taken from patients before sensitization (week 0) and then at 2, 6 and about 24 weeks after DPC sensitization. Twenty-nine alopecia patients provided blood for TCR sequencing at one to four time points (pre-sensitization, 2, 6 and 24 weeks).

Beyond this particular receptor, the publication reports: Alopecia, a presumed autoimmune disease, was present in all patients, so the immune response of the patients might differ from that of healthy individuals. Expanded TCRs formed significantly more large CDR3 similarity clusters than pre-sensitization or healthy control sets, consistent with antigen-driven responses. A positive correlation was found between the number of PT1 expanded TCRs and patch test score, with significance reached at thresholds 8, 16 and 32 but not 4. DPC sensitization did not change the number of TCRs with a frequency above 1 in 1000, and there was no evidence of changes in global repertoire structure. After repeated subsampling, changes were observed in the strength of the expansion versus patch-test correlation and in the threshold at which the correlation became significant.

The time point label on this specimen signifies: pre-sensitization, week 0. Reading the label with the study, this specimen's treatment or condition is: therapeutic diphenylcyclopropenone sensitization with weekly scalp DPC. Blood at each patch-test visit was drawn before the patch test was applied. Patients were considered eligible if aged 18 to 70, diagnosed with alopecia and deemed suitable for DPC therapy, and patients were excluded if pregnant. Total RNA was extracted from unfractionated whole blood collected in Tempus Blood RNA tubes. Sequencing used whole blood, obtained in connection with sensitization to the hapten diphenylcyclopropenone (DPC). The sequence is built from TRBV20-1 and TRBJ2-1; TRBD1 could be the D gene, as 5 bases match. The source of this sequence is a woman in her 50s with alopecia areata. Some clones in this sample may be carry-over from other donors' samples. Read as DNA, the sequence is TGCAGTGCTAGTTGGCAGGGCAATGAGCAGTTCTTC. It translates to CSASWQGNEQFF.